The 5 T cell receptor beta chains listed next were all sequenced from one sample in a study of molecular identifiers for immune sequencing clone quantification. MiXCR was run by TCRdb on the PCR reads, yielding one entry per CDR3 protein. Here the sample spans hundreds of thousands of distinct CDR3 sequences, roughly 25% being singletons. The sequenced sample was naive CD8+ T cells from blood, with Jurkat cell RNA spiked in. The subset: FACS-sorted CD8+CD4-CCR7+CD45RA+ naive T cells. Source of these receptors: a human donor in good health. Some libraries in this study had Jurkat cell RNA spiked in.

This clonotype was detected only a few times. The rearrangement links TRBV27 to TRBJ2-3; the D gene is possibly TRBD2 (6 bases). The ends were cut back, 5 bases at V and 1 base at J, with 19 bases in the middle. This CDR3 contains 17 residues. Germline CDR1 and CDR2: MNHEY and SMNVEV (reference sequence). The CDR3 loop reads CASSILGTSAGTDTQYF. CDR3 nucleotides: TGTGCCAGCAGTATACTCGGGACTTCAGCGGGCACAGATACGCAGTATTTT.

V gene TRBV4-1 combines with J gene TRBJ1-1, with 9 nucleotides matching TRBD1. CDR1 MGHRA and CDR2 YSYEKL come from the germline V gene. The CDR3 extends over 15 amino acids. The trim removed 1 base at V and 4 bases at J, leaving 4 bases unmatched. CDR3 in amino acids: CASSQAGTGITEAFF. The CDR3 DNA is TGCGCCAGCAGCCAAGCGGGGACAGGGATCACTGAAGCTTTCTTT.

This clonotype occurred many times. The CDR3 region is CSVVPGGETQYF. The CDR3 DNA is TGCAGCGTTGTGCCAGGGGGGGAGACCCAGTACTTC. The chain carries TRBV29-1 and TRBJ2-5; D possibly corresponds to TRBD1 (7 bases). This CDR3 has 12 residues. CDR1 and CDR2 from the germline V gene are SQVTM and ANQGSEA. Trimming stripped 4 bases from V and 5 bases from J, with 11 bases between.

Remarks on this clonotype: A read error is possible here, since a much larger clone lies one base away. The CDR3 loop reads CASSIDVPSAKNIQYF. CDR3 sequence (DNA): TGTGCCAGTAGTATAGATGTACCCTCGGCCAAAAACATTCAGTACTTC. J is TRBJ2-4 and V is TRBV19; D remains unclear. Trimming shortened V by 0 bases and J by 1 base, and 10 bases separated the two germline ends. CDR3 length: 16 amino acids. Germline V gene data show CDR1 as LNHDA and CDR2 as SQIVND (reference sequence).

At least ten counts were recorded for this clonotype. The V call is TRBV7-9, the J call TRBJ1-1; 7 bases are a match to TRBD1. The trim removed 5 bases at V and 1 base at J, leaving 7 bases unmatched. Germline V gene sequence: CDR1 SEHNR, CDR2 FQNEAQ (reference sequence). This CDR3 is 15 amino acids long. In DNA form, the CDR3 reads TGTGCCAGCAGCCCGGCCGGGACAGAGAACACTGAAGCTTTCTTT. Translating gives CASSPAGTENTEAFF.